The source of this TCR beta chain is a study of technical replicates of blood from a handful of donors. TCRdb's copy holds only in-frame clones and misses some; the assay was immunoSEQ multiplex PCR. The sample comprises approximately 75,000 clones, approximately 96% of which are singletons, and under 0.3% rests with the top ten. Trimming left V 2 bases short and J 4 bases short, with 9 bases between. The CDR3 length is 13 residues. CDR1 is KGHSY, CDR2 FQNENV, per germline. The clonotype originates from a human donor in good health. Sample: T cells isolated from PBMCs. V usage is TRBV16 and J usage is TRBJ2-7; D gene ambiguous. CDR3 sequence reads: CASSQRLEYEQYF. For the CDR3, the DNA is TGTGCCAGCAGCCAACGACTTGAATACGAGCAGTACTTC.